Each of the 11 T cell receptor beta chains below was sequenced from the same sample in a study of cytotoxic CD8 clonotypes in ibrutinib-treated CLL. Assay used: immunoSEQ multiplex PCR; TCRdb lists only in-frame clones, some missing. The table lists about 310,000 clones, about 77% of them singletons. The specimen comprised PBMCs, sampled before ibrutinib treatment. The source is a human donor with chronic lymphocytic leukemia.

There are a few counts of this clone. The gene calls are TRBV28 and TRBJ2-7, with 7 positions matching TRBD1. The CDR3 extends over 16 amino acids. The V gene's germline CDR1 is MDHEN and CDR2 SYDVKM. Trimming at V came to 2 bases and at J to 6 bases, leaving 13 bases not matched to a gene. CDR3 region: CASSLDQGDKIGEQYF. CDR3 DNA sequence: TGTGCCAGCAGTTTAGATCAGGGGGACAAAATTGGCGAGCAGTACTTC.

V is TRBV9 and J is TRBJ1-2, with D perhaps TRBD1 (6 bases). The CDR3 extends over 14 amino acids. V lost 0 bases and J lost 7, with 13 bases in between. Germline V gene sequence: CDR1 SGDLS, CDR2 YYNGEE. CDR3 nucleotides: TGTGCCAGCAGCGTAGGGGGGCTGACCGGTGGCTACACCTTC. Protein product: CASSVGGLTGGYTF.

CDR3 DNA sequence: TGCGCCAGCAGCGAGGGACAGAGACGCACAGATACGCAGTATTTT. This encodes CASSEGQRRTDTQYF. The chain couples TRBV5-1 to TRBJ2-3; 7 positions match TRBD1. V was clipped by 4 bases and J by 1 base; unmatched bases: 6. This CDR3 is built from 15 residues. Germline V lookup: CDR1 SGHRS, CDR2 YFSETQ.

The chain recombines TRBV18 with TRBJ1-1; D is unclear. The CDR3 loop spans 15 amino acids. The V gene's germline CDR1 is KGHSH and CDR2 LQKENI. The V gene lost 0 bases and the J gene lost 1 base, with 9 bases spanning the gap. The CDR3 loop reads CASSPPSGRNTEAFF. DNA of the CDR3: TGTGCCAGCTCACCACCGAGTGGCAGGAACACTGAAGCTTTCTTT.

The chain couples TRBV6-1 to TRBJ2-5, with 10 bases identical to TRBD1. This CDR3 contains 15 residues. Germline CDR1 and CDR2: MNHNS and SASEGT. The V and J ends lost 4 bases and 5 bases, in that order; junction bases with no gene match: 7. This chain's CDR3 is CASSGLTGGGETQYF. The CDR3 nucleotides are TGTGCCAGCAGTGGGCTGACAGGGGGCGGGGAGACCCAGTACTTC.

The rearrangement links TRBV5-1 to TRBJ1-1; D not certain. Germline loops: CDR1 SGHRS, CDR2 YFSETQ. The V gene lost 0 bases and the J gene lost 4 bases, with 10 bases spanning the gap. The CDR3 sequence is 14 residues long. This CDR3 is CASSLVVEGTEAFF. The CDR3, as DNA: TGCGCCAGCAGCTTGGTCGTTGAGGGCACTGAAGCTTTCTTT.

This chain links TRBV29-1 with TRBJ2-1; D possibly uses TRBD1 or TRBD2 (6 bases each). Germline V gene sequence: CDR1 SQVTM, CDR2 ANQGSEA. There are 11 residues in the CDR3. V was shortened by 3 bases and J by 10 bases, with 10 bases between the two germline ends. CDR3: CSVDGGPEQFF. The CDR3 nucleotides read TGCAGCGTTGACGGGGGCCCCGAGCAGTTCTTC.

CDR3 nucleotides: TGTGCCAGCAGCCTTCGAGCGGGAGTCGTTACAGATACGCAGTATTTT. It is translated as CASSLRAGVVTDTQYF. The J gene is TRBJ2-3, the V gene TRBV7-9, with 8 bases aligning to TRBD2. The CDR3 has 16 amino acids. Trimming cost V 5 bases and J 3 bases; bases outside gene matches: 10. Germline values: CDR1 SEHNR, CDR2 FQNEAQ (reference sequence).

This chain uses TRBV4-3 with TRBJ2-7, with TRBD2 matching 12 bases. CDR3 length: 14 residues. Germline V gene lookup returns CDR1 LGHNA and CDR2 YSLEER. The ends lost 4 bases at V and 3 bases at J; junction bases unmatched: 1. CDR3 DNA: TGCGCCAGCAGCCCTAGCGGGAGGGTCTACGAGCAGTACTTC. This gives the protein CASSPSGRVYEQYF.

The V and J genes are TRBV19 and TRBJ2-1; D not certain. CDR1 and CDR2 (germline): LNHDA, SQIVND (reference sequence). The CDR3 runs 14 residues. V lost 1 base and J lost 2, with 6 bases in between. CDR3 sequence (DNA): TGTGCCAGTAGTATAGGGAGCCCCTACAATGAGCAGTTCTTC. Translated: CASSIGSPYNEQFF.

This chain connects TRBV18 to TRBJ2-1, with 10 positions matching TRBD2. After removal of 6 bases from V and 7 bases from J, the junction contained 3 bases not matched to a gene. Germline values: CDR1 KGHSH, CDR2 LQKENI. The CDR3 has 13 amino acids. CDR3 nucleotides: TGTGCCAGCTCGACGACTAGCGGGAATGAGCAGTTCTTC. Protein product: CASSTTSGNEQFF.